Below, 24 T cell receptor beta chains from the same sample are listed, as sequenced in a study of blood T cell repertoires in COVID-19. Assay used: immunoSEQ multiplex PCR; TCRdb lists only in-frame clones, some missing. The data hold hundreds of thousands of clones, with about 90% observed a single time. Sequenced: peripheral blood. These receptor sequences come from a man aged 35 to 55 with acute or convalescent COVID-19.

The rearrangement links TRBV6-5 to TRBJ2-1; possibly TRBD2 for D (5 bases). V lost 6 bases, J lost 10 bases, and 22 bases lay in between. The germline CDR1 and CDR2 sequences are MNHEY and SVGAGI. The CDR3 loop spans 15 amino acids. CDR3 in amino acids: CASRSAGLLFQEQFF. The DNA of the CDR3 is TGTGCCAGCAGATCTGCCGGACTCTTGTTTCAGGAGCAGTTCTTC.

V usage is TRBV19 and J usage is TRBJ1-1; D perhaps matches TRBD1 (6 bases). This CDR3 comprises 18 residues. V was clipped by 4 bases and J by 0 bases, with 21 bases between them. Germline V gene sequence: CDR1 LNHDA, CDR2 SQIVND (reference sequence). The CDR3 sequence is CASSTLPRDRRLNTEAFF. CDR3 DNA: TGTGCCAGTAGTACCCTCCCGCGAGACAGGAGACTGAACACTGAAGCTTTCTTT. Full variable domain (outside the CDR3, taken from reference TRBV19 and TRBJ1-1): DGGITQSPKYLFRKEGQNVTLSCEQNLNHDAMYWYRQDPGQGLRLIYYSQIVNDFQKGDIAEGYSVSREKKESFPLTVTSAQKNPTAFYLCASSTLPRDRRLNTEAFFGQGTRLTVV.

This chain uses TRBV5-4 with TRBJ1-1; 9 bases agree with TRBD1. Germline V gene data show CDR1 as SGHNT and CDR2 as YYREEE (reference sequence). After removal of 4 bases from V and 11 bases from J, the junction contained 9 bases not matched to a gene. CDR3 length equals 13 residues. The CDR3 spells CASSPGQGREAFF. The CDR3, as DNA: TGTGCCAGCAGCCCCGGACAGGGGAGGGAGGCTTTCTTT.

The chain combines TRBV30 with TRBJ2-3; D is possibly TRBD2 (7 bases). The V end lost 1 base, the J end lost 3 bases, and 11 bases lay between the germline ends. Germline CDR1 and CDR2: GTSNPN and SVGIG (reference sequence). This CDR3 comprises 14 residues. The CDR3 DNA reads TGTGCCTGGAGTGCGGGGGGCGGAACAGATACGCAGTATTTT. Translating gives CAWSAGGGTDTQYF.

This clone was recorded once. The V call is TRBV4-3, the J call TRBJ1-2; 9 nucleotides line up with TRBD1. The CDR3 covers 16 residues. The V gene's germline CDR1 is LGHNA and CDR2 YSLEER. Trimming took 0 bases from V and 4 from J; bases not matched to a gene: 6. The CDR3 reads CASSQEDRGTSYGYTF. The DNA for the CDR3 is TGCGCCAGCAGCCAAGAGGACAGGGGCACCTCCTATGGCTACACCTTC.

The V gene is TRBV6-5, the J gene TRBJ2-7; TRBD2 aligns across 7 bases. CDR1 is MNHEY, CDR2 SVGAGI, per germline. The V segment lost 8 bases and the J segment 0 bases; nucleotides outside the gene matches: 4. This CDR3 has 13 amino acids. The CDR3 DNA is TGTGCCAGCGGGACTAACCCCTCCTACGAGCAGTACTTC. Encoded protein: CASGTNPSYEQYF.

The sample holds one count of this clone. The V call is TRBV29-1, the J call TRBJ2-1, with D possibly matching TRBD1 (6 bases). V lost 1 base to trimming and J lost 2 bases, with 12 bases between them. The CDR3 consists of 15 residues. CDR1 and CDR2 (germline): SQVTM, ANQGSEA. CDR3 region: CSVEVQGPPYNEQFF. The DNA for the CDR3 is TGCAGCGTTGAAGTACAGGGCCCCCCCTACAATGAGCAGTTCTTC.

The gene calls are TRBV7-2 and TRBJ1-2; 10 bases match TRBD1. CDR3 length equals 16 residues. J gave up 4 bases and V 1 base, and 6 bases lay outside the gene matches. Germline CDR1 reads SGHTA; CDR2 reads FQGNSA. CDR3 sequence reads: CASSLVTRTGGYGYTF. DNA for the CDR3: TGTGCCAGCAGCTTAGTAACCAGGACAGGGGGCTATGGCTACACCTTC.

This rearrangement joins TRBV10-3 to TRBJ2-5, with TRBD2 matching 8 bases. Per the germline V gene, CDR1 is ENHRY and CDR2 is SYGVKD. The CDR3 extends over 15 amino acids. V lost 5 bases, J lost 2 bases, and 7 bases stayed unmatched. The CDR3 sequence is CAISPRTSGQETQYF. The CDR3 DNA reads as TGTGCCATCAGTCCTCGCACTAGCGGTCAAGAGACCCAGTACTTC.

The genes are TRBV6-6 and TRBJ1-1, with 9 bases matching TRBD1. This CDR3 is built from 15 residues. Germline-derived CDR1 and CDR2 are MNHNY and SVGAGI (reference sequence). J was trimmed by 0 bases and V by 10 bases; bases with no gene match: 9. The CDR3 reads CATALDRGVNTEAFF. The CDR3 DNA is TGTGCCACCGCATTGGACAGGGGCGTGAACACTGAAGCTTTCTTT.

V gene TRBV9 combines with J gene TRBJ2-3; 7 bases agree with TRBD2. V shed 4 bases, J shed 2 bases, and the junction held 10 bases outside the gene matches. From germline, CDR1 is SGDLS and CDR2 YYNGEE. This CDR3 is 16 amino acids long. The CDR3 region has the DNA TGTGCCAGCAGCCCCCGCCCCGGACTAGACACAGATACGCAGTATTTT. Its protein is CASSPRPGLDTDTQYF. The complete variable domain, with remaining parts taken from reference TRBV9 and TRBJ2-3, reads DSGVTQTPKHLITATGQRVTLRCSPRSGDLSVYWYQQSLDQGLQFLIQYYNGEERAKGNILERFSAQQFPDLHSELNLSSLELGDSALYFCASSPRPGLDTDTQYFGPGTRLTVL.

The chain carries TRBV13 and TRBJ1-5; 8 bases map to TRBD1. Germline V gene data show CDR1 as PRHDT and CDR2 as FYEKMQ (reference sequence). The CDR3 has 12 amino acids. After removal of 1 base from V and 12 bases from J, the junction contained 2 bases not matched to a gene. Written as DNA, the CDR3 is TGTGCCAGCAGCTTAGCCAGGGGGCTCCAGCATTTT. This translates into CASSLARGLQHF.

As for this clone: Other DNA sequences in the sample encode the same CDR3. The CDR3 protein is CASSLLAGGYNEQFF. Written as DNA, the CDR3 is TGTGCCAGCAGTCTACTAGCGGGGGGCTACAATGAGCAGTTCTTC. The V and J genes are TRBV6-5 and TRBJ2-1; 12 bases agree with TRBD2. The junction had 2 bases not matched to a gene; V was cut back by 5 bases and J by 3 bases. This CDR3 is built from 15 residues. Germline-derived CDR1 and CDR2 are MNHEY and SVGAGI.

This clone was counted between two and nine times. This chain joins TRBV5-1 and TRBJ2-7; D gene ambiguous. The CDR3 runs to 14 residues. Per the germline V gene, CDR1 is SGHRS and CDR2 is YFSETQ. Trimming cost V 0 bases and J 6 bases, with 13 bases left between them. The CDR3 spells CASSLDSQSGEQYF. CDR3 coding DNA: TGCGCCAGCAGCTTGGACAGCCAATCCGGCGAGCAGTACTTC.

The chain carries TRBV5-1 and TRBJ1-3; 11 bases are a match to TRBD1. The V gene end was trimmed by 4 bases and the J gene end by 1 base; junction bases not matched to a gene: 7. Germline CDR1 is SGHRS and CDR2 is YFSETQ. The CDR3 covers 17 residues. CDR3 sequence: CASSISDRGQSGNTIYF. The CDR3 nucleotides read TGCGCCAGCAGCATATCGGACAGGGGGCAGTCTGGAAACACCATATATTTT. Full variable domain (outside the CDR3, taken from reference TRBV5-1 and TRBJ1-3): KAGVTQTPRYLIKTRGQQVTLSCSPISGHRSVSWYQQTPGQGLQFLFEYFSETQRNKGNFPGRFSGRQFSNSRSEMNVSTLELGDSALYLCASSISDRGQSGNTIYFGEGSWLTVV.

This clone occurred once. This chain uses TRBV28 with TRBJ1-5; 7 nucleotides align to TRBD1. This CDR3 region has 15 residues. Germline CDR1 and CDR2: MDHEN and SYDVKM. Trimming cost V 5 bases and J 5 bases; bases outside gene matches: 9. CDR3 coding DNA: TGTGCCAGCAGTGGGCCAGGGGGAAATTATCAGCCCCAGCATTTT. This translates into CASSGPGGNYQPQHF.

This chain joins TRBV10-3 and TRBJ2-5, with 7 bases aligning to TRBD2. Germline CDR1 and CDR2: ENHRY and SYGVKD. This CDR3 spans 14 amino acids. J was trimmed by 3 bases and V by 6 bases; bases with no gene match: 7. CDR3 protein: CAIRGEGSEETQYF. The CDR3 DNA is TGTGCCATCAGGGGGGAGGGCAGCGAAGAGACCCAGTACTTC.

The chain carries TRBV14 and TRBJ1-4; no reliable D call. Germline loops: CDR1 SGHDN, CDR2 FVKESK. V was pared by 4 bases and J by 5 bases, with 8 bases between. The CDR3 contains 13 residues. The CDR3 spells CASSRGENEKLFF. The CDR3 nucleotides read TGTGCCAGCAGCCGGGGAGAAAATGAAAAACTGTTTTTT.

A single count supports this clone. This rearrangement joins TRBV25-1 to TRBJ2-7; TRBD2 might be the D (6 bases). The length of the CDR3 is 15 residues. With 7 bases removed from V and 0 bases from J, the gap between germline ends came to 16 bases. Germline V gene lookup returns CDR1 MGHDK and CDR2 SYGVNS. CDR3 DNA: TGTGCCAGCACTACCGGGAGTAGCGGCTCCTACGAGCAGTACTTC. This gives the protein CASTTGSSGSYEQYF.

The chain recombines TRBV27 with TRBJ2-3, with TRBD1 matching over 7 bases. The junction had 9 bases not matched to a gene; V was cut back by 5 bases and J by 1 base. Germline V gene sequence: CDR1 MNHEY, CDR2 SMNVEV (reference sequence). CDR3 length: 16 residues. CDR3 nucleotide sequence: TGTGCCAGCAGTACACGCAGGGGGTTGCGCACAGATACGCAGTATTTT. The encoded protein is CASSTRRGLRTDTQYF.

CDR3 DNA: TGTGCCAGCAGTTACTTACGTATCGCGGGCACAGATACGCAGTATTTT. It codes for CASSYLRIAGTDTQYF. The chain joins TRBV6-5 to TRBJ2-3; D gene ambiguous. This CDR3 contains 16 residues. The germline V gene has CDR1 MNHEY and CDR2 SVGAGI. Trimming pared 1 base from V and 1 base from J, leaving 12 bases between.

The J gene is TRBJ1-6, the V gene TRBV28; 9 bases match TRBD1. Germline trimming cut 3 bases from V and 6 bases from J; bases unmatched to any gene: 6. Germline CDR1 is MDHEN and CDR2 is SYDVKM. The CDR3 runs 16 residues. The CDR3 spells CASSFVQGAGNSPLHF. CDR3 nucleotides: TGTGCCAGCAGTTTCGTACAGGGGGCTGGTAATTCACCCCTCCACTTT.

This chain links TRBV2 with TRBJ1-1; weak D call: TRBD1 (6 bases). The CDR3 extends over 13 amino acids. The ends were cut back, 7 bases at V and 6 bases at J, with 15 bases in the middle. CDR1 is SNHLY, CDR2 FYNNEI, per germline. CDR3 sequence (DNA): TGTGCCAGCACCTCAACAGGGTGGGCTGAAGCTTTCTTT. It yields the protein CASTSTGWAEAFF.

V gene TRBV7-6 combines with J gene TRBJ2-3; possible D gene TRBD1, 6 bases. Germline CDR1 SGHVS, CDR2 FNYEAQ. V lost 5 bases and J 2 bases, leaving 17 bases between the germline ends. There are 16 residues in the CDR3. Here the CDR3 reads CASSLPRGSHTDTQYF. The CDR3 region has the DNA TGTGCCAGCAGCCTACCGAGGGGGAGCCACACAGATACGCAGTATTTT.